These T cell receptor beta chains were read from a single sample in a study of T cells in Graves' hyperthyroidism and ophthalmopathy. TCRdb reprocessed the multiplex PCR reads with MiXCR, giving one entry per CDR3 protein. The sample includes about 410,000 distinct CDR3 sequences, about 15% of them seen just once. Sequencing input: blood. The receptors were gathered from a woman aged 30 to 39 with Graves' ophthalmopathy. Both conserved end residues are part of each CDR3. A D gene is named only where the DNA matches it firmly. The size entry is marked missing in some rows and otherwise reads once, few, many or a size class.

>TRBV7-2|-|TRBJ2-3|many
TGTGCCAGCAGCTCTCCGGTGGGCGTCATGCGCACGCAGTATTTT
CASSSPVGVMRTQYF
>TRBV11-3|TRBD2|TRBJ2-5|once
TGTGCCAGCAGCTTGGGCGGGGGGGCCGAAGAGACCCAGTACTTC
CASSLGGGAEETQYF
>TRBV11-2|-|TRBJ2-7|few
TGTGCCAGCAGCTCAGAACCCGGATCCTACGTGCAGTACTTC
CASSSEPGSYVQYF
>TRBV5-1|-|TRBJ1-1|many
TGCGCCAGCAGCTTGGAGCCACAGATGAACACTGAAGCTTTCTTT
CASSLEPQMNTEAFF
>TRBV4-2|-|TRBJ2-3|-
TGTGCCAGCAGCCAAGATAGGGTGACTGGCGCGCAGTATTTT
CASSQDRVTGAQYF
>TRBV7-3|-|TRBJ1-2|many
TGTGCCAGCAGCTTAACTGGACAGAACTATGGCTACACCTTC
CASSLTGQNYGYTF
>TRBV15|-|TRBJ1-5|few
TGTGCCACCAGCCCATGGGGGCCAAGGTTTCAGCCCCAGCATTTT
CATSPWGPRFQPQHF
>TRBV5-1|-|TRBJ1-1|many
TGCGCCAGCAGCTTGTGGCCGGGATCGAACACTGAAGCTTTCTTT
CASSLWPGSNTEAFF
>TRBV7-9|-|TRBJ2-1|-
TGTGCCAGCAGCCTAACCACCGGGACATATGGTAATGAGCAGTTCTTC
CASSLTTGTYGNEQFF
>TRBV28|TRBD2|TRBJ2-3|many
TGTGCCAGCAGGGGGCGTTTGCTAGCGGGGGGGCATCGCACAGATACGCAGTATTTT
CASRGRLLAGGHRTDTQYF
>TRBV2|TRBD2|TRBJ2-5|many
TGTGCCAGCAGTGAAACCCTAGCGGGGGGGCGAGAGACCCAGTACTTC
CASSETLAGGRETQYF
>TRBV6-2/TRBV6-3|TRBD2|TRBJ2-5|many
TGTGCCAGCAGTTACTCGAGGACTAGGGACCGGACCCAGTACTTC
CASSYSRTRDRTQYF
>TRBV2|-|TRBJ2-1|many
TGTGCCAGCCATTCTACACGGGCGGATGAGCAGTTCTTC
CASHSTRADEQFF
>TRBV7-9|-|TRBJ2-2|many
TGTGCCGTCGGCAGTGAAACCGGGGAGCTGTTTTTT
CAVGSETGELFF
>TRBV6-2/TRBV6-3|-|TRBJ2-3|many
TGTGCCAGCAGCCTTGGAGGGGACGATACGCAGTATTTT
CASSLGGDDTQYF
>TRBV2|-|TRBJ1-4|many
TGTGCCAGCGACGGGGCCTTTGCAACTAATGAAAAACTGTTTTTT
CASDGAFATNEKLFF
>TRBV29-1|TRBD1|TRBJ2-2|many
TGCAGCGCGCAACAGGGGGGATTTCCCGGGGAGCTGTTTTTT
CSAQQGGFPGELFF
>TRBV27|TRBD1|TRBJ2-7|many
TGTGCCAGCAGTTCCGGGACAGGACGCTCCTACGAGCAGTACTTC
CASSSGTGRSYEQYF
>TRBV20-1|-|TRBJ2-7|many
TGCAGTGCTAGTAGAGAAGGGTACGAGCAGTACTTC
CSASREGYEQYF
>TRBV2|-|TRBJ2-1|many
TGTGCCAGCAGTTTGTCCAGGGGGGCTTACAATGAGCAGTTCTTC
CASSLSRGAYNEQFF
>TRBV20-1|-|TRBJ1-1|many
TGCAGTGCCGCAGATAACACTGAAGCTTTCTTT
CSAADNTEAFF
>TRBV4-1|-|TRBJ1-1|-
TGCGCCAGCAGCCATCACCCGGAAAGGGGGGGGCTGAAGGGTGAAGCTTTCTTT
CASSHHPERGGLKGEAFF
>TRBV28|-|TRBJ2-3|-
TGTGCTAGCAGTTTGGCCGGGGTCGTAGATACGCAGTATTTT
CASSLAGVVDTQYF
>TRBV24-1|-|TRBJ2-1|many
TGTGCCACCAGTGGACTAGTTCCCGATGAGCAGTTCTTC
CATSGLVPDEQFF
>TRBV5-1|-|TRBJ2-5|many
TGCGCCAGCAGCTTGGAGGGGTCAGTCCTGCTGGAGACCCAGTACTTC
CASSLEGSVLLETQYF
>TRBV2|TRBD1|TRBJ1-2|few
TGTGCCAGCAGAGAAGGGACAGGGGGCTTTAACTATGGCTACACCTTC
CASREGTGGFNYGYTF
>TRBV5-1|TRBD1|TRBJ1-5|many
TGCGCCAGCAGTGCAGGGGGAGAGGCCTTTCAGCCCCAGCATTTT
CASSAGGEAFQPQHF
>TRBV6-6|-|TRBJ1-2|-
TGTGCCAGCAGTTACCGCATTTCGGCGGGGGAGGGCTACACCTTC
CASSYRISAGEGYTF
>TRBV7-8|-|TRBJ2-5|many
TGTGCCAGCAGCTTAGAGGGCAGAGAAGAGACCCAGTACTTC
CASSLEGREETQYF
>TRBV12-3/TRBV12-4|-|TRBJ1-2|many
TGTGCCAGCAGTCCACAGCATAACTATGGCTACACCTTC
CASSPQHNYGYTF
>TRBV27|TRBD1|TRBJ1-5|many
TGTGCCAGCAGTTTAGTGGCAGGGGGTTTGAGTTTTGGTCAGCCCCAGCATTTT
CASSLVAGGLSFGQPQHF
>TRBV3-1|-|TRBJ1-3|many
TGTGCCAGCAGCGGGAAACGGGTAGCCTCTGGAAACACCATATATTTT
CASSGKRVASGNTIYF
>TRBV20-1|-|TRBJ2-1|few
TGCAGTGCTAGAGATACGAACTACAATGAGCAGTTCTTC
CSARDTNYNEQFF
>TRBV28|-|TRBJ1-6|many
TGTGCCAGCAGTTTATTACTTCTTAATTCACCCCTCCACTTT
CASSLLLLNSPLHF
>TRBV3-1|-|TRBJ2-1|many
TGTGCCAGCAGCCCCGTTTTCGCTGCGTGGGATGAGCAGTTCTTC
CASSPVFAAWDEQFF
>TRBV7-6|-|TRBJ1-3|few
TGTGCCAGCAGCTCAGGGACCTCTGGAAACACCATATATTTT
CASSSGTSGNTIYF
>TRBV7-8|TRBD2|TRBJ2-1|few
TGTGCCAGCAGCGTCACCCTCACTCCGGGACTAGCGGCTAATGAGCAGTTCTTC
CASSVTLTPGLAANEQFF
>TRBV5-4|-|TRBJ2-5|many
TGTGCCAGCACTCGGAGAGGGAAAGAGACCCAGTACTTC
CASTRRGKETQYF
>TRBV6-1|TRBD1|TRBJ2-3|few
TGTGCCAGCAGTGAGGGTTGGACAGGGGAAGCCTCGTACCCAGATACGCAGTATTTT
CASSEGWTGEASYPDTQYF
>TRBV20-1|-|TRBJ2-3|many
TGCAGTGCTAGTTCCCCTCCCCGCACAGATACGCAGTATTTT
CSASSPPRTDTQYF
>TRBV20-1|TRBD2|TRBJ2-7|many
TGCAGTGCTGGGGCCGCGGGGGAGCCCTACGAGCAGTACTTC
CSAGAAGEPYEQYF
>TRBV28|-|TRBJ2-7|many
TGTGCCAGCAGTAGGGAGCCGGGACGTACAAACGAGCAGTACTTC
CASSREPGRTNEQYF
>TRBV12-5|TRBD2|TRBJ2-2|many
TGTGCTAGTGGTTCCCGACTAGCGGGGTACACCGGGGAGCTGTTTTTT
CASGSRLAGYTGELFF
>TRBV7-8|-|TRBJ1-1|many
TGTGCCAGCAGCTTATTCCTGGGGATGAACACTGAAGCTTTCTTT
CASSLFLGMNTEAFF
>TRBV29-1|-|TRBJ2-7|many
TGCAGCGTTGAAGGCCGCGGGGGCCGGGGGGCTGGCGAGCAGTACTTC
CSVEGRGGRGAGEQYF